This TCR beta chain is drawn from a study of blood T cell repertoires in COVID-19. Participant-given clinical history determined each cohort assignment. A PCR-confirmed or clinician-diagnosed COVID-19 case had contacted exposed participants within 2 weeks of entry. Method: immunoSEQ multiplex PCR; TCRdb's copy keeps in-frame clones and lacks some. The data contain a few hundred thousand clones, 75% to 90% of them seen just once; the ten biggest clones take up roughly 4.9%. Germline loops: CDR1 MNHEY, CDR2 SMNVEV (reference sequence). V was pared by 3 bases and J by 3 bases, with 3 bases of the junction left unmatched. This CDR3 comprises 14 residues.

The chain is built from TRBV27 and TRBJ2-7; 9 bases agree with TRBD1. Sequencing used PBMCs or T cells enriched from blood (not recorded which). This clonotype was obtained from a woman aged 30 to 39 who had been exposed to COVID-19. The CDR3 coding sequence is TGTGCCAGCAGTTTTGGGACAGGGAGCTACGAGCAGTACTTC. Its protein is CASSFGTGSYEQYF.